This T cell receptor beta chain was documented in a study of shared clonotypes between healthy human individuals. To note about this clone: Its cognate antigen is unknown.

Terminally differentiated effector memory CD45RA+ cells were left out of the naive CD8 fraction, which was CD45RO-negative and positively selected for CCR7. For each subset, genomic DNA was distributed in equal portions over several immunoSEQ plates. Method: immunoSEQ multiplex PCR; TCRdb's copy keeps in-frame clones and lacks some. In the table there are millions of clones, about 95% of which are singletons. Findings of the study overall: Shared clonotypes: 4.5% to 6.5% naive CD4, 3% to 3.5% naive CD8, over 2% memory CD4, approximately 0.41% memory CD8.

V lost 2 bases, J lost 0 bases, and 17 bases lay in between. The CDR3 loop spans 18 amino acids. Germline CDR1 is MNHNS and CDR2 is SASEGT. The material sequenced was naive CD8+ T cells sorted from blood. The chain joins TRBV6-1 to TRBJ2-1, with a weak D call TRBD2 (7 bases). This TCR was recovered from a man younger than 30 in good health. The CDR3: CASSESLRGASSYNEQFF. The DNA of the CDR3 is TGTGCCAGCAGTGAATCGTTACGGGGGGCGAGCTCCTACAATGAGCAGTTCTTC.